Presented here are 29 T cell receptor beta chains from one specimen sequenced in a study of monozygotic twins with inflammatory bowel disease. TCRdb re-called the 5' RACE reads and shows each CDR3 protein once, DNA omitted. In total, the table holds approximately 210,000 distinct CDR3 sequences. The specimen sequenced was blood. The receptor source for this set is a human donor with ulcerative colitis or Crohn's disease, or a healthy co-twin of an affected twin (not recorded which).

J is TRBJ1-2 and V is TRBV29-1; TCRdb gives TRBD1 as the D gene, but with no DNA this cannot be confirmed. The CDR3 loop spans 13 amino acids. From germline, CDR1 is SQVTM and CDR2 ANQGSEA. CDR3 loop: CSVELGDHYGYTF. Full variable domain (rest looked up from reference TRBV29-1 and TRBJ1-2): SAVISQKPSRDICQRGTSLTIQCQVDSQVTMMFWYRQQPGQSLTLIATANQGSEATYESGFVIDKFPISRPNLTFSTLTVSNMSPEDSSIYLCSVELGDHYGYTFGSGTRLTVV.

The chain combines TRBV6-5 with TRBJ2-6. Germline V gives CDR1 MNHEY, CDR2 SVGAGI. This CDR3 comprises 15 residues. CDR3: CASGIDTSGANVLTF.

This chain uses TRBV3-1 with TRBJ2-3; the D call of TRBD1 rests on TCRdb alone, since no DNA is present to check it. Germline loops: CDR1 LGHDT, CDR2 YNNKEL (reference sequence). The CDR3 sequence is 15 residues long. The CDR3 loop is CASSQDWGGRDTQYF.

This chain joins TRBV20-1 and TRBJ1-1. The CDR3 has 12 residues. CDR1 is DFQATT, CDR2 SNEGSKA, per germline (reference sequence). The CDR3 is CSAPYSNTEAFF.

The rearrangement joins TRBV7-2 to TRBJ1-2. Germline V gives CDR1 SGHTA, CDR2 FQGNSA. This CDR3 is 16 amino acids long. The chain's CDR3 is CASSLVIQTGSGGYTF.

The rearrangement uses TRBV11-2 and TRBJ2-5. This CDR3 has 14 amino acids. Germline V lookup: CDR1 SGHAT, CDR2 FQNNGV. The CDR3 spells CASSFGTLWETQYF.

The chain employs TRBV7-2 and TRBJ2-1; as DNA is missing, the TRBD2 call by TCRdb cannot be tested. This CDR3 is 17 amino acids long. CDR1 SGHTA and CDR2 FQGNSA come from the germline V gene. CDR3 protein: CASSLAPLAGVFGEQFF.

This chain links TRBV30 with TRBJ2-7. The CDR3 contains 13 residues. The germline CDR1 and CDR2 sequences are GTSNPN and SVGIG (reference sequence). This CDR3 reads CAWSAGSPYEQYF.

The chain uses TRBV5-1 and TRBJ2-3. The CDR3 totals 15 residues. CDR1 and CDR2 from the germline V gene are SGHRS and YFSETQ. CDR3: CASSLDITSTDTQYF.

The chain employs TRBV30 and TRBJ2-1; the D call of TRBD1 rests on TCRdb alone, since no DNA is present to check it. The CDR3 extends over 13 amino acids. In germline, CDR1 is GTSNPN, CDR2 SVGIG (reference sequence). Here the CDR3 reads CAGGQGFNNEQFF.

This chain links TRBV7-9 with TRBJ1-4. Germline V lookup: CDR1 SEHNR, CDR2 FQNEAQ (reference sequence). The CDR3 runs 12 residues. The CDR3 spells CASSFFNEKLFF.

The chain uses TRBV12-3 or TRBV12-4 and TRBJ2-7; there is no DNA to check the TCRdb D call of TRBD1. The CDR3 has 14 residues. CDR3 loop: CASSTWGVPYEQYF.

This chain links TRBV3-1 with TRBJ2-3; TCRdb names TRBD2, which stays unverified in the absence of DNA. Germline V lookup: CDR1 LGHDT, CDR2 YNNKEL (reference sequence). The CDR3 runs to 16 residues. The CDR3 sequence: CASSLEAGGNTDTQYF.

This chain links TRBV7-2 with TRBJ2-1; TCRdb lists TRBD1, though no DNA is available to test this call. The germline V gene encodes CDR1 SGHTA and CDR2 FQGNSA. This CDR3 contains 16 residues. The chain's CDR3 is CASSLTGGPSYNEQFF.

V and J are TRBV18 and TRBJ2-3; TCRdb gives TRBD1 as the D gene, but with no DNA this cannot be confirmed. This CDR3 contains 16 residues. The germline CDR1 and CDR2 sequences are KGHSH and LQKENI. CDR3 region: CASSPRTTDSTDTQYF.

This chain uses TRBV6-5 with TRBJ2-3. CDR1 and CDR2 (germline): MNHEY, SVGAGI. This CDR3 contains 17 residues. The CDR3 protein is CASSYGREVSGSYTQYF.

The chain employs TRBV2 and TRBJ2-1. Germline V lookup: CDR1 SNHLY, CDR2 FYNNEI. The CDR3 spans 12 residues. CDR3 residues: CASTETYNEQFF.

The V and J genes are TRBV5-1 and TRBJ2-6; TCRdb's D gene call, TRBD1, goes unchecked for lack of DNA. The CDR3 runs 14 residues. CDR1 and CDR2 (germline): SGHRS, YFSETQ. CDR3 protein: CASGQSSGANVLTF.

The chain is built from TRBV2 and TRBJ1-2. This CDR3 has 15 residues. Per the germline V gene, CDR1 is SNHLY and CDR2 is FYNNEI. The CDR3 spells CASSERAFSNYGYTF. Complete variable domain (other parts from reference TRBV2 and TRBJ1-2): EPEVTQTPSHQVTQMGQEVILRCVPISNHLYFYWYRQILGQKVEFLVSFYNNEISEKSEIFDDQFSVERPDGSNFTLKIRSTKLEDSAMYFCASSERAFSNYGYTFGSGTRLTVV.

The rearrangement uses TRBV19 and TRBJ2-7. In germline, CDR1 is LNHDA, CDR2 SQIVND (reference sequence). This CDR3 spans 14 amino acids. The CDR3 loop is CASSTGLEPSEQYF.

The chain recombines TRBV5-5 with TRBJ2-1; TCRdb names TRBD1, which stays unverified in the absence of DNA. The CDR3 length is 18 residues. The V gene's germline CDR1 is SGHKS and CDR2 YYEKEE (reference sequence). CDR3 amino acids: CASSLKGFRDAFNNEQFF.

The rearrangement uses TRBV6-2 or TRBV6-3 and TRBJ2-7; the D call of TRBD1 rests on TCRdb alone, since no DNA is present to check it. The length of the CDR3 is 14 residues. Germline-derived CDR1 and CDR2 are MNHEY and SVGEGT. This CDR3 reads CASTRPPGTAEQYF.

The chain uses TRBV7-8 and TRBJ2-6; TCRdb indicates TRBD1, and absent DNA this call remains unverified. Germline V lookup: CDR1 SGHVS, CDR2 FQNEAQ. There are 16 residues in the CDR3. The CDR3 spells CASSPFPRREANVLTF.

J is TRBJ2-3 and V is TRBV29-1. The CDR3 extends over 12 amino acids. CDR1 and CDR2 from the germline V gene are SQVTM and ANQGSEA. The CDR3 sequence is CSVGTGTDTQYF.

This chain joins TRBV5-4 and TRBJ2-4. There are 13 residues in the CDR3. CDR1 SGHNT and CDR2 YYREEE come from the germline V gene (reference sequence). CDR3 in amino acids: CASSIGTSDIQYF.

The chain combines TRBV6-2 or TRBV6-3 with TRBJ1-5. The germline V gene has CDR1 MNHEY and CDR2 SVGEGT. There are 16 residues in the CDR3. The CDR3 region is CASSPRVRYSNQPQHF.

CDR3 protein: CATSVASVDTQYF. This rearrangement joins TRBV24-1 to TRBJ2-3. The CDR3 has 13 amino acids. Looked up from germline, CDR1 is KGHDR and CDR2 is SFDVKD.

The chain links TRBV20-1 to TRBJ2-7; without DNA, the TCRdb call of TRBD2 cannot be checked. Per germline, CDR1 DFQATT and CDR2 SNEGSKA (reference sequence). This CDR3 has 14 amino acids. CDR3 sequence: CSATPSGLTYEQYF.

The chain is built from TRBV7-2 and TRBJ2-3; lacking DNA, the TRBD1 call made by TCRdb goes unchecked. Germline V CDR1 and CDR2: SGHTA, FQGNSA. The CDR3 extends over 12 amino acids. The CDR3 is CASSLGQGSQYF.